Below, one T cell receptor (beta chain) is given with its context. Its binding antigen is unknown. Base qualities were left out, and no much larger clone turns up one base away. According to the germline V gene, CDR1 reads SNHLY and CDR2 reads FYNNEI. V is reduced by 1 base and J by 5 bases, leaving a spacing of 5 bases between them. The CDR3, from cysteine to phenylalanine, totals 12 residues. Left in the record is the CDR3 DNA by itself, 36 bases read in frame from the first base. The data stem from a study of response to subunit inactivated influenza vaccine (dated by TCRdb to the late 2010s). With respect to the entire study: To follow how T cells responded to a trivalent subunit inactivated influenza vaccine, the researchers relied on deep quantitative profiling of the T cell receptor repertoire. The paper as a whole reports these results and caveats: The authors proposed that each seasonal influenza vaccination may bring in only a limited number of new T cells.

Libraries were constructed by RT-PCR. The listed sequencing device is Illumina HiSeq 2500. The raw public data were reprocessed by TCRdb itself: fastp quality trimming at Q25, MiXCR clonotype calling, in-frame beta chains only. Rows are unified per CDR3 protein, each entry keeping the most common DNA and genes. This sample holds 600,000 to 850,000 distinct CDR3 sequences; 14% were observed only once. 7.5% to 9% of the sample is taken by the ten largest. In this chain, TRBV2 is recombined with TRBJ2-5, with the D gene not confidently named. Material: PBMCs from blood, obtained approximately 15 days before vaccination. The sequence came from a man aged 45 to 65 who received an inactivated influenza vaccine. Donor details come from another sample of the same person, matched by shared clones. The CDR3 in this case is CASSEGAETQYF. The bases read TGTGCCAGCAGTGAAGGGGCGGAGACCCAGTACTTC.